This T cell receptor (beta chain) was sequenced in a study of blood T cell repertoires in COVID-19 (dated by TCRdb to the early 2020s). General notes on the study: Samples from collaborators originated in the United States, Italy and Spain and spanned both the acute and convalescent phases of COVID-19. The material from the prospective study consisted of cDNA or gDNA derived from T cells, B-cell-depleted T cells, or PBMCs. Deeply sampled blood TCRbeta repertoires from subjects exposed to, actively infected with, or recovered from COVID-19 were included in the dataset. A freely available public database, intended as a resource for researchers studying the immune response to SARS-CoV-2, is where the repertoires were released. The samples were drawn from two sources: the first 160 participants of the ongoing ImmuneRACE study, and 1,000 to 1,500 subjects contributed by 6 global collaborators. Nearly every sample came with metadata listing a de-identified subject ID, COVID-19 status, age in years and sex. Where available, HLA class I and class II types were taken from metadata supplied by the sample provider and were not determined by assay-based typing.

TCRbeta CDR3 regions were amplified from genomic DNA by means of the immunoSEQ Assay, a bias-controlled multiplex PCR. In the original analysis: Within the assay, amplification of reference gene primers was used to estimate how many nucleated cells each sample contained. To quantify the absolute abundance of each unique TCRbeta CDR3 rearrangement, sequence reads were collapsed and filtered. For each sample, productive Simpson clonality was calculated as the square root of Simpson's diversity index over productive rearrangements. This immuneACCESS table, as held by TCRdb, lists in-frame sequences with V and J called but not all clones. Of the missing ones, under half trace to an unresolved V gene in checked studies; the others have no known cause. V, J and clone size reflect that table, while D and trimming were determined from the DNA. The table for this sample lists about 170,000 clones; 70% to 90% of them were counted only once. The ten most abundant clones make up 0.7% to 0.9% of the sample.

Comments on this clone: It lacks a known antigen. Base qualities are not recorded, but no much larger clone differs from it by a single base.

In the prospective study, participants were roughly 18 to 95 years old, resided in about two dozen geographic areas of the United States, and were enrolled through a virtual design. In the prospective study, cohorts were assigned on the basis of participant-reported clinical history obtained from a screening survey and a study questionnaire. For ImmuneRACE Cohort 3, a participant was defined as recovered based on two consecutive negative NP/OP PCR tests, clearance by a healthcare professional, or resolution of symptoms. In the prospective study, whole blood, serum and a nasopharyngeal or oropharyngeal swab were collected from each participant by mobile phlebotomists. Additional blood draws and questionnaires over an approximately two-month period could optionally be provided by prospective study participants. Before DNA extraction, blood samples from the prospective study were shipped at room temperature or frozen.

The research as a whole found: The quantity of clinical and demographic metadata differed by source and by participant and was supplied without curation.

This TCR derives from a woman aged 18-35 years who had recovered from COVID-19. The sample was PBMCs or T cells enriched from blood (not recorded which).

The CDR3 corresponds to CSALKRGGDTEAFF. Read as DNA, the sequence is TGCAGCGCCCTGAAACGGGGCGGGGACACTGAAGCTTTCTTT. The rearranged chain carries TRBV29-1 and TRBJ1-1; the D segment could be TRBD1, given 5 matching bases. V is shortened by 7 bases, J by 3 bases, and the region joining them spans 18 bases. The germline V gene encodes CDR1 SQVTM and CDR2 ANQGSEA. The CDR3 runs 14 residues from the cysteine to the phenylalanine. Kept here is only the CDR3 DNA, which spans 42 bases and is read in frame from base 1.